What follows are 9 T cell receptor beta chains derived from one specimen sequenced in a study of blood T cell repertoires in COVID-19. Generated by immunoSEQ multiplex PCR, the TCRdb table keeps only in-frame clones and is missing some. The repertoire consists of over 85,000 clones, with about four fifths occurring once and the leading ten covering 24%. The sequencing input was peripheral blood. The receptors were gathered from a human donor in a cohort sampled during active COVID-19.

V usage is TRBV7-9 and J usage is TRBJ2-1; no firm D call. The CDR3 extends over 13 amino acids. Looked up from germline, CDR1 is SEHNR and CDR2 is FQNEAQ (reference sequence). Trimming took 5 bases from V and 7 from J, leaving 12 bases between them. CDR3 in amino acids: CASSITVSNEQFF. In nucleotides, the CDR3 is TGTGCCAGCAGCATAACTGTTTCTAATGAGCAGTTCTTC.

The CDR3 here is CASSPRQGGNSPLHF. CDR3 bases: TGTGCCAGCAGTCCTCGACAGGGAGGTAATTCACCCCTCCACTTT. The V and J genes are TRBV27 and TRBJ1-6; 7 nucleotides align to TRBD1. Germline CDR1 reads MNHEY; CDR2 reads SMNVEV (reference sequence). The CDR3 spans 15 residues. The ends lost 5 bases at V and 6 bases at J; junction bases unmatched: 7.

This clone is a singleton in its sample. The V gene is TRBV4-1, the J gene TRBJ1-1, with 9 bases lining up with TRBD1. After removal of 3 bases from V and 4 bases from J, the junction contained 12 bases not matched to a gene. The CDR3 totals 17 residues. Germline V lookup: CDR1 MGHRA, CDR2 YSYEKL. CDR3 loop: CASSHSPTGGEVTEAFF. The CDR3 DNA follows: TGCGCCAGCAGCCATTCCCCAACAGGGGGCGAGGTCACTGAAGCTTTCTTT.

This rearrangement joins TRBV27 to TRBJ2-1, with D possibly matching TRBD2 (5 bases). Germline values: CDR1 MNHEY, CDR2 SMNVEV (reference sequence). This CDR3 is built from 15 residues. V lost 6 bases to trimming and J lost 2 bases, with 14 bases between them. The CDR3: CASRAGAVAYNEQFF. CDR3 sequence (DNA): TGTGCCAGCAGAGCAGGAGCGGTAGCCTACAATGAGCAGTTCTTC.

The chain is built from TRBV6-1 and TRBJ2-3; D ambiguous. The CDR3 totals 16 residues. Germline CDR1 is MNHNS and CDR2 is SASEGT. V shed 3 bases and J shed 0 bases, with 13 bases lying between them. The CDR3 DNA is TGTGCCAGCAGTGACCCAGCCGGAGCCAGCACAGATACGCAGTATTTT. It is translated as CASSDPAGASTDTQYF.

This clone was counted once. The chain joins TRBV10-1 to TRBJ2-1; D not certain. CDR3 length: 13 amino acids. Germline values: CDR1 WNHNN, CDR2 SYGVQD (reference sequence). Trimming left V 4 bases short and J 6 bases short, with 10 bases between. CDR3 region: CASSAGRGNEQFF. The CDR3, as DNA: TGCGCCAGCAGTGCTGGCAGAGGCAATGAGCAGTTCTTC.

The chain links TRBV18 to TRBJ1-1, with unresolved D. The germline V gene encodes CDR1 KGHSH and CDR2 LQKENI. The CDR3 is 13 amino acids. The V gene lost 6 bases and the J gene lost 0 bases, with 8 bases spanning the gap. CDR3 bases: TGTGCCAGCTCCCCGGACTTGAACACTGAAGCTTTCTTT. Protein sequence: CASSPDLNTEAFF.

The chain is built from TRBV3-1 (or the pseudogene TRBV3-2) and TRBJ2-3; 7 bases line up with TRBD2. Germline V gives CDR1 LGHDT, CDR2 YNNKEL (reference sequence). The CDR3 extends over 15 amino acids. The trim removed 4 bases at V and 1 base at J, leaving 5 bases unmatched. In nucleotides, the CDR3 is TGTGCCAGCAGCCCTAGCGGAGTAGGCACAGATACGCAGTATTTT. Translation gives CASSPSGVGTDTQYF.

This sequence joins TRBV5-1 and TRBJ2-2, with D tentatively TRBD1 (5 bases). Trimming took off 0 bases at V and 5 bases at J, with 11 bases between the two ends. In germline, CDR1 is SGHRS, CDR2 YFSETQ. This CDR3 spans 15 amino acids. The CDR3 region has the DNA TGCGCCAGCAGCTTGGGGGGCCCGTCGACCGGGGAGCTGTTTTTT. As protein: CASSLGGPSTGELFF.